This T cell receptor beta chain was profiled in a study of T cell responses to AZD1222 COVID-19 vaccine. Repertoires were generated with immunoSEQ multiplex PCR, while TCRdb's copy carries only in-frame clones and drops some. The table shows over 120,000 clones, with almost 95% occurring only once. Samples with a second dose at about 4 or about 12 weeks were pooled together. Germline CDR1 is ENHRY and CDR2 is SYGVKD. The CDR3 has 11 amino acids. V was pared by 10 bases and J by 0 bases, with 6 bases between. Concerning this clone itself: Its target is not known.

Study-level points and caveats: Spike was spanned by vaccine-associated CD4 TCRs, which were dominant at 160-218 and 743-854.

The sequence came from an adult who received the AZD1222 COVID-19 vaccine. The chain combines TRBV10-3 with TRBJ1-1; D uncertain. Sequenced here: peripheral blood, sampled 28 days after the second AZD1222 dose. The CDR3, as DNA: TGTGCCACCCAGTTGAACACTGAAGCTTTCTTT. As protein: CATQLNTEAFF.